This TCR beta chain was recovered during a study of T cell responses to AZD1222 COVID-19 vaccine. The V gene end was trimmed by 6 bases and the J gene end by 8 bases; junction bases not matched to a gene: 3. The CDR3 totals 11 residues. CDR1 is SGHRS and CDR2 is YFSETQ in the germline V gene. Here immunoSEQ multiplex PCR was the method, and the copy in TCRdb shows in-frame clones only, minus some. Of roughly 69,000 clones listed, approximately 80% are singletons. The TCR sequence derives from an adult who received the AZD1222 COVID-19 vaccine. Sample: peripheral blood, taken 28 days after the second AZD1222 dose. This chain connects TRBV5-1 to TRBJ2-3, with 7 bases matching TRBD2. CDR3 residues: CASISGGTQYF. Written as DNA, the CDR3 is TGCGCCAGCATATCGGGGGGTACGCAGTATTTT.